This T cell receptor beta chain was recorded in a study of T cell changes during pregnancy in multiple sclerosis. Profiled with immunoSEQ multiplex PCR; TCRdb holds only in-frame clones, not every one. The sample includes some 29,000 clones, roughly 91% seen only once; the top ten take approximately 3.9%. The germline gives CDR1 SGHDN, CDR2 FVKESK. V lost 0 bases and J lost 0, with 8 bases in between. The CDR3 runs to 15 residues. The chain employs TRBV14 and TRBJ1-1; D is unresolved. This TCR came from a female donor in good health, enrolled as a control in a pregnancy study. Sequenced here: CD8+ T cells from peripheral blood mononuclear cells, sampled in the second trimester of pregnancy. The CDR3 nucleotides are TGTGCCAGCAGCCAAGACGAATACATGAACACTGAAGCTTTCTTT. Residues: CASSQDEYMNTEAFF.